This T cell receptor (beta chain) was retrieved from a study of blood T cells in healthy people across ages (dated by TCRdb to between 2015 and 2017). Background on the whole study: In model experiments, template switching captured roughly one uniquely barcoded TCR beta cDNA molecule for every two T cells. Age-related changes in TCR beta repertoire diversity were measured in the study by deep sequencing normalized with unique cDNA molecular identifiers. The donors were divided into four age groups: young (average about 16 years), middle-aged (about 40), aged (approximately 62) and long-lived (roughly 86). Donors of different ages were randomly distributed across sequencing lanes to avoid experimental bias. For two donors (one aged 18 to 29 and one aged 80 or older), the study analyzed two additional independent replicas of 1 million unique cDNA reads from the same blood draw. Findings and caveats that apply to the study as a whole: Because profiling used bulk unsorted PBMCs, naive and antigen-experienced compartments could not be compared conclusively. Because donor CMV infection status was unknown, age-related changes in expanded clonotypes were potentially confounded. Observed TCR beta diversity per million T cells fell roughly linearly with age, and a significant reduction was already apparent by age roughly 41. Estimates of total diversity from one million sequenced T cells were regarded as lower bounds and underestimates. The percentage of naive T cells measured by flow cytometry correlated strongly with observed TCR beta diversity. The long-lived group showed more naive CD4+ T cells, fewer expanded clones and increased TCR diversity than the aged group, suggesting age selection.

The library was made by 5' RACE. TCRdb records Illumina HiSeq 2500 as the sequencer. The second PCR ran for roughly 7 to 11 cycles and used a J-beta primer mix along with a sample-barcoded 5' primer. A template-switch 5' adaptor carrying 12 random nucleotides introduced a unique molecular identifier onto each TCR beta cDNA molecule. At least 2.5 million CDR3-containing paired-end reads were obtained from each sample. First-strand cDNA was synthesized from all RNA with the Mint cDNA synthesis kit, primed by a TRBC-specific oligonucleotide. Following uracil-DNA glycosylase treatment, all cDNA underwent a first 18-cycle PCR with the universal primers M1SS and BC2_uni_R. In the original analysis: For normalization, 1 million high-quality reads, each with a distinct molecular identifier, were randomly selected from each sample. Instead of being binned into consensus sequences, reads with shared molecular identifiers were discarded. MiTCR, with a Q25 quality threshold and the strictest error-elimination algorithm, was used for CDR3 identification, clonotype clustering and error correction. A nonparametric unseen species model with Euler transformation was used to estimate a lower bound on total TCR beta diversity. The public sequencing data were trimmed at Q25 with fastp and processed into clonotypes with MiXCR by TCRdb, which kept only in-frame beta chains. Each entry merges the rows of one CDR3 protein and shows their most common DNA and genes. In this record, the V and J calls reflect TCRdb's handling and not the investigators' own analysis. The sample table records roughly 800,000 distinct CDR3 sequences; 55% to 75% of these occur just once. The ten largest make up approximately 20% of the sample.

Relative to germline, V is 0 bases shorter and J is 1 base shorter, with 13 bases between their ends. Sequences LGHDT (CDR1) and YNNKEL (CDR2) are obtained from the germline V gene (reference sequence). From the cysteine up to the phenylalanine, the CDR3 has a length of 17 residues. Only the CDR3 region is kept as DNA, spanning 51 bases read in frame from base 1. This clonotype was detected a few times. This receptor's antigen is unknown. It has no much larger one-base neighbor in the sample; base qualities were not kept. The donors were some 36 Caucasian individuals from Russia, aged roughly 6 to 90 years, who were systemically healthy. Roughly 10 milliliters of peripheral blood were drawn from each donor into EDTA-treated Vacutainer tubes. Ficoll-Paque density-gradient centrifugation was used to isolate PBMCs, with at least 6 million obtained per sample. Total RNA, at least 6 micrograms per sample, was extracted from PBMCs with Trizol reagent. The percentages of naive CD45RAhigh/CD27high T cells were determined by flow cytometry on a PBMC aliquot from every donor.

This clonotype originated in a man aged 30-40 years in good health. Material: blood. The rearrangement combines TRBV3-1 with TRBJ2-1; the D segment could be TRBD2, given 5 matching bases. The nucleotide sequence is given as TGTGCCAGCAGCCAAGAACTCGCGGGTAGGTCCTACAATGAGCAGTTCTTC. This codes for CASSQELAGRSYNEQFF.